A selection of T cell receptor beta chains follows, all from one sample in a study of blood T cells in healthy people across ages. Via MiXCR, TCRdb re-called the 5' RACE reads, giving one row per CDR3 protein. The sample includes about 570,000 distinct CDR3 sequences, roughly 28% of them seen just once. The sequenced material came from blood. The origin of the receptors is a woman between 65 and 79 years old in good health. CDR3s include the opening cysteine and the closing phenylalanine or tryptophan. Fields, in order: J gene, V gene, clone size, D gene, CDR3 DNA, CDR3 protein. A D gene is named only where the DNA matches it firmly. A row's size may be missing; if present it is once, few, many or a size class.

J gene: TRBJ1-4
V gene: TRBV27
clone size: few
D gene: -
CDR3 DNA: TGTGCCAGCAGGGGTGACAGGAGAAATGAAAAACTGTTTTTT
CDR3 protein: CASRGDRRNEKLFF

J gene: TRBJ2-5
V gene: TRBV11-3
clone size: -
D gene: TRBD2
CDR3 DNA: TGTGCCAGCAGCTTGCCCTTCGGGGGGGTGGAGACCCAGTACTTC
CDR3 protein: CASSLPFGGVETQYF

J gene: TRBJ1-2
V gene: TRBV30
clone size: -
D gene: -
CDR3 DNA: TGTGCCTGGAGTGGGGGGGCGCGGCTCCAGGGCTACACCTTC
CDR3 protein: CAWSGGARLQGYTF

J gene: TRBJ1-2
V gene: TRBV20-1
clone size: -
D gene: TRBD1
CDR3 DNA: TGCAGCGCAGCAGGGACAGCTAATAACTATGGCTACGCCTTC
CDR3 protein: CSAAGTANNYGYAF

J gene: TRBJ1-3
V gene: TRBV10-3
clone size: -
D gene: -
CDR3 DNA: TGTGCCATCAGTGAATTTAAGACAGCCTCTGGAAACACCATATATTTT
CDR3 protein: CAISEFKTASGNTIYF

J gene: TRBJ2-7
V gene: TRBV2
clone size: many
D gene: -
CDR3 DNA: TGTGCCAGCAGGGCAGGAGCCTACGAGCAGTACTTC
CDR3 protein: CASRAGAYEQYF

J gene: TRBJ2-4
V gene: TRBV7-2
clone size: -
D gene: -
CDR3 DNA: TGTGCCAGCAGTGTCCAGGGGGGCATTCAGTACTTC
CDR3 protein: CASSVQGGIQYF

J gene: TRBJ2-1
V gene: TRBV5-6
clone size: few
D gene: -
CDR3 DNA: TGTGCCAGCAGATTCGGGACGGCCTACAATGAGCAGTTCTTC
CDR3 protein: CASRFGTAYNEQFF

J gene: TRBJ2-2
V gene: TRBV6-5
clone size: -
D gene: TRBD1
CDR3 DNA: TGTGCCAGCAGTTACCCAGGGGGAAAGACCGGGGAGCTGTTTTTT
CDR3 protein: CASSYPGGKTGELFF

J gene: TRBJ1-4
V gene: TRBV10-3
clone size: -
D gene: -
CDR3 DNA: TGTGCCATCAGTGACCCCGGGCGGAATGAAAAACTGTTTTTT
CDR3 protein: CAISDPGRNEKLFF

J gene: TRBJ2-5
V gene: TRBV5-1
clone size: few
D gene: -
CDR3 DNA: TGCGCCAGCAGCTCCATTCCCGGGAAGGGAGAGACCCAGTACTTC
CDR3 protein: CASSSIPGKGETQYF

J gene: TRBJ2-4
V gene: TRBV7-9
clone size: -
D gene: TRBD2
CDR3 DNA: TGTGCCAGCAGCCCGAGCGGGGCCCCCGGCAAAAACATTCAGTACTTC
CDR3 protein: CASSPSGAPGKNIQYF

J gene: TRBJ2-5
V gene: TRBV4-3
clone size: few
D gene: TRBD1
CDR3 DNA: TGCGCCAGCAGCCAAGGGACAGGGACCCCAGAGACCCAGTACTTC
CDR3 protein: CASSQGTGTPETQYF

J gene: TRBJ2-5
V gene: TRBV4-3
clone size: -
D gene: -
CDR3 DNA: TGCGCCAGCAGCCAAGAATCCCGGGAGAGAGAGACCCAGTACTTC
CDR3 protein: CASSQESRERETQYF

J gene: TRBJ2-7
V gene: TRBV27
clone size: -
D gene: -
CDR3 DNA: TGTGCCAGCAGTACCGGACAGATGTACGAGCAGTACTTC
CDR3 protein: CASSTGQMYEQYF

J gene: TRBJ1-2
V gene: TRBV20-1
clone size: few
D gene: -
CDR3 DNA: TGCAGTGCTTCCTTGAATGGCTACACCTTC
CDR3 protein: CSASLNGYTF

J gene: TRBJ2-7
V gene: TRBV18
clone size: few
D gene: -
CDR3 DNA: TGTGCCAGCTCACGAAACCACGAGCAGTACTTC
CDR3 protein: CASSRNHEQYF

J gene: TRBJ1-1
V gene: TRBV13
clone size: few
D gene: -
CDR3 DNA: TGTGCCAGCAGGACTGGGTCGAAACGGTGGACTGAAGCTTTCTTT
CDR3 protein: CASRTGSKRWTEAFF

J gene: TRBJ2-3
V gene: TRBV5-1
clone size: -
D gene: TRBD2
CDR3 DNA: TGCGCCAGCAGCTTGGAACGGGGGGAGGGGATCACAGATACGCAGTATTTT
CDR3 protein: CASSLERGEGITDTQYF

J gene: TRBJ2-1
V gene: TRBV4-3
clone size: few
D gene: TRBD1
CDR3 DNA: TGCGCCAGCAGCCAAATCAGGGGGAACAATGAGCAGTTCTTC
CDR3 protein: CASSQIRGNNEQFF

J gene: TRBJ2-5
V gene: TRBV10-3
clone size: -
D gene: -
CDR3 DNA: TGTGCCATCAACTTTCGGGGCGACCCATACCAATTCTTC
CDR3 protein: CAINFRGDPYQFF

J gene: TRBJ2-3
V gene: TRBV2
clone size: -
D gene: TRBD2
CDR3 DNA: TGTGCCAGCAGTGCCCCGGGGGGGAGCACAGATACGCAGTATTTT
CDR3 protein: CASSAPGGSTDTQYF

J gene: TRBJ2-1
V gene: TRBV12-3/TRBV12-4
clone size: few
D gene: -
CDR3 DNA: TGTGCCAGCAGTTTCAGGGACAATGAGCAGTTCTTC
CDR3 protein: CASSFRDNEQFF

J gene: TRBJ2-2
V gene: TRBV7-2
clone size: -
D gene: TRBD2
CDR3 DNA: TGTGCCAGCAGGTCGGGGACTAGCGGGTCCACCGGGGAGCTGTTTTTT
CDR3 protein: CASRSGTSGSTGELFF

J gene: TRBJ1-5
V gene: TRBV10-3
clone size: few
D gene: TRBD1
CDR3 DNA: TGTGCCATCAGTGAAAGGGACAGTACATATCAGCCCCAGCATTTT
CDR3 protein: CAISERDSTYQPQHF

J gene: TRBJ2-1
V gene: TRBV7-2
clone size: -
D gene: TRBD2
CDR3 DNA: TGTGCCAGCAGCCCTTGGCGGGGGTCCTCCTACAATGAGCAGTTCTTC
CDR3 protein: CASSPWRGSSYNEQFF

J gene: TRBJ2-5
V gene: TRBV6-2/TRBV6-3
clone size: few
D gene: -
CDR3 DNA: TGTGCCAGCAGTTACCCAGACAGGCGGGAGACCCAGTACTTC
CDR3 protein: CASSYPDRRETQYF

J gene: TRBJ2-4
V gene: TRBV6-5
clone size: few
D gene: -
CDR3 DNA: TGTGCCAGCAGCTCCGCCAAAAACATTCAGTACTTC
CDR3 protein: CASSSAKNIQYF

J gene: TRBJ2-3
V gene: TRBV5-5
clone size: few
D gene: TRBD2
CDR3 DNA: TGTGCCAGCAGCTTGGGGACTAGCTCTTTAAGCACAGATACGCAGTATTTT
CDR3 protein: CASSLGTSSLSTDTQYF

J gene: TRBJ2-7
V gene: TRBV5-1
clone size: -
D gene: -
CDR3 DNA: TGCGCCAGCAGCTTGGGACCCGGTAGTCAGAACGAGCAGTACTTC
CDR3 protein: CASSLGPGSQNEQYF

J gene: TRBJ2-5
V gene: TRBV5-1
clone size: few
D gene: -
CDR3 DNA: TGCGCCAGCAGCCTTGACACAGGATACCAAGAGACCCAGTACTTC
CDR3 protein: CASSLDTGYQETQYF

J gene: TRBJ1-1
V gene: TRBV29-1
clone size: -
D gene: TRBD1
CDR3 DNA: TGCAGCGTCCCTCCGGGACAGGGACGTTCGGGGACTGAAGCTTTCTTT
CDR3 protein: CSVPPGQGRSGTEAFF

J gene: TRBJ2-6
V gene: TRBV12-3/TRBV12-4
clone size: few
D gene: -
CDR3 DNA: TGTGCCAGCAGTTTCGAGGCGGGTTTAGGCTTTGGGGCCAACGTCCTGACTTTC
CDR3 protein: CASSFEAGLGFGANVLTF

J gene: TRBJ1-1
V gene: TRBV6-2/TRBV6-3
clone size: once
D gene: TRBD1
CDR3 DNA: TGTGCCAGCAGGAAACCGGGACAGCTCCTCTCTACCAATGAAGCTTTCTTT
CDR3 protein: CASRKPGQLLSTNEAFF

J gene: TRBJ2-5
V gene: TRBV9
clone size: -
D gene: -
CDR3 DNA: TGTGCCAGCAGCGTAGTCGGAAGTTTCCAAGAGACCCAGTACTTC
CDR3 protein: CASSVVGSFQETQYF

J gene: TRBJ2-2
V gene: TRBV10-3
clone size: -
D gene: -
CDR3 DNA: TGTGCCATCAAACCTATCGGGGGAAACACCGGGGAGCTGTTTTTT
CDR3 protein: CAIKPIGGNTGELFF

J gene: TRBJ2-4
V gene: TRBV2
clone size: -
D gene: TRBD1
CDR3 DNA: TGTGCCAGCAGGGGGACAGGGGAGGACATTCAGTACTTC
CDR3 protein: CASRGTGEDIQYF

J gene: TRBJ2-5
V gene: TRBV20-1
clone size: few
D gene: -
CDR3 DNA: TGCAGTGCTAGAGGCACTAAAGAGACCCAGTACTTC
CDR3 protein: CSARGTKETQYF

J gene: TRBJ1-4
V gene: TRBV2
clone size: -
D gene: TRBD1
CDR3 DNA: TGTGCCAGCAGTGTCTCACGAGGACAGGGTGAAAAACTGTTTTTT
CDR3 protein: CASSVSRGQGEKLFF

J gene: TRBJ2-3
V gene: TRBV21-1
clone size: few
D gene: -
CDR3 DNA: TGTGCCAGCAGCGTCGCTCCGCAGTATTTT
CDR3 protein: CASSVAPQYF

J gene: TRBJ1-6
V gene: TRBV6-5
clone size: -
D gene: -
CDR3 DNA: TGTGCCAGCAGATTATCAGGGGTTCGTAATTCACCCCTCCACTTT
CDR3 protein: CASRLSGVRNSPLHF